This TCR beta chain was sequenced in a study of OX40 agonist ivuxolimab in advanced cancers. Trimming removed 4 bases from V and 1 base from J, with 4 bases in between. Per germline, CDR1 SGHVS and CDR2 FNYEAQ. This CDR3 has 12 amino acids. Assay used: immunoSEQ multiplex PCR; TCRdb lists only in-frame clones, some missing. Here the sample spans 28,000 or so clones, more than 85% being singletons. J is TRBJ1-1 and V is TRBV7-6; the D is unclear. The sample was CD4+ or CD8+ T cells sorted from blood, taken in a trial of the OX40 agonist ivuxolimab. This receptor was taken from an adult with an advanced solid tumor such as melanoma, head and neck, liver or kidney cancer. The DNA of the CDR3 is TGTGCCAGCAGCTCCCCGAACACTGAAGCTTTCTTT. Protein sequence: CASSSPNTEAFF.